The 16 T cell receptor beta chains given below trace back to one sample, sequenced in a study of graft-versus-host responses after intestinal transplantation. TCRdb's table, derived via immunoSEQ multiplex PCR, lists solely in-frame clones and lacks some. The table has 100,000 or so clones, 90% to 95% seen once. For these receptors, no antigen is known. Material: unstimulated CD8+ T cells sorted from spleen or lymph node cells, obtained before transplant. These receptors all come from a human donor who was the organ donor for an intestinal transplant.

V and J are TRBV27 and TRBJ2-7, with 9 bases lining up with TRBD1. This CDR3 spans 15 amino acids. CDR1 and CDR2 (germline): MNHEY, SMNVEV (reference sequence). The junction had 9 bases not matched to a gene; V was cut back by 3 bases and J by 6 bases. The CDR3 protein is CASSLGGTGPLEQYF. CDR3 DNA sequence: TGTGCCAGCAGTTTGGGTGGGACAGGGCCCCTCGAGCAGTACTTC.

In this sample, this clone turned up once. Other DNA sequences in this sample translate to the same CDR3. This chain links TRBV7-9 with TRBJ2-5; a possible D gene is TRBD1 (6 bases). Germline V gene data show CDR1 as SEHNR and CDR2 as FQNEAQ (reference sequence). The CDR3 is 16 residues long. Trimming removed 1 base from V and 5 bases from J, with 17 bases in between. CDR3 nucleotides: TGTGCCAGCAGCTTAGAGGTTTACAGGGAGCGGGAGACCCAGTACTTC. Translated, it gives CASSLEVYRERETQYF.

V and J are TRBV30 and TRBJ1-5, with D uncertain. The CDR3 consists of 13 residues. Trimming stripped 0 bases from V and 7 bases from J, with 10 bases between. Germline loops: CDR1 GTSNPN, CDR2 SVGIG (reference sequence). The CDR3 spells CAWSVDWRQPQHF. CDR3 sequence (DNA): TGTGCCTGGAGTGTTGATTGGAGGCAGCCCCAGCATTTT.

This clone has a handful of counts. The V gene is TRBV5-6, the J gene TRBJ1-1; D is unresolved. Germline CDR1 is SGHDT and CDR2 is YYEEEE. Trimming shortened V by 5 bases and J by 5 bases, and 10 bases separated the two germline ends. The CDR3 is 12 residues long. The CDR3 DNA reads as TGTGCCAGCAGTATCGTGAGGACTGAAGCTTTCTTT. Its protein is CASSIVRTEAFF.

This chain links TRBV6-1 with TRBJ1-5; a weak D match, TRBD1 (6 bases). The V gene lost 3 bases and the J gene lost 7 bases, with 13 bases spanning the gap. The germline gives CDR1 MNHNS, CDR2 SASEGT. There are 14 residues in the CDR3. The CDR3 sequence is CASSDDRLRQPQHF. In DNA, the CDR3 is TGTGCCAGCAGTGACGACAGGCTACGGCAGCCCCAGCATTTT.

Only one count was recorded for this clone. This chain joins TRBV27 and TRBJ2-7; 10 bases line up with TRBD1. The CDR3 sequence is 17 residues long. The V gene end was trimmed by 5 bases and the J gene end by 5 bases; junction bases not matched to a gene: 15. Looked up from germline, CDR1 is MNHEY and CDR2 is SMNVEV (reference sequence). The CDR3 DNA reads as TGTGCCAGCAGTCCATCCCCTGGACAGGGGGGATTAAACGAGCAGTACTTC. This translates into CASSPSPGQGGLNEQYF.

In its sample, this clone was seen a few times. V usage is TRBV12-5 and J usage is TRBJ1-2; 7 positions match TRBD1. J gave up 2 bases and V 4 bases, and 7 bases lay outside the gene matches. This CDR3 contains 15 residues. Germline values: CDR1 LGHNT, CDR2 FRNRAP. CDR3 DNA: TGTGCTAGTGGTTCGCCGACAGGGTCCAACTATGGCTACACCTTC. Protein: CASGSPTGSNYGYTF.

This rearrangement joins TRBV4-1 to TRBJ1-1; 9 bases line up with TRBD1. The CDR3 is 16 amino acids. The V segment lost 1 base and the J segment 6 bases; nucleotides outside the gene matches: 9. Germline V lookup: CDR1 MGHRA, CDR2 YSYEKL. The CDR3 sequence: CASSQVRGQGTAEAFF. The CDR3 bases are TGCGCCAGCAGCCAAGTCCGCGGACAGGGGACCGCTGAAGCTTTCTTT.

This chain links TRBV27 with TRBJ2-3; 14 bases line up with TRBD2. CDR3 length: 19 residues. CDR1 MNHEY and CDR2 SMNVEV come from the germline V gene (reference sequence). V lost 6 bases to trimming and J lost 1 base; unmatched junction nucleotides: 12. CDR3 protein: CASSFSGTSGSWGTDTQYF. The CDR3 DNA follows: TGTGCCAGCAGCTTCTCCGGGACTAGCGGGAGTTGGGGCACAGATACGCAGTATTTT.

J is TRBJ1-6 and V is TRBV7-9; perhaps TRBD1 as D (6 bases). V was shortened by 4 bases and J by 7 bases, with 11 bases between the two germline ends. The germline V gene has CDR1 SEHNR and CDR2 FQNEAQ (reference sequence). This CDR3 comprises 14 residues. CDR3 region: CASSSTGRNSPLHF. DNA for the CDR3: TGTGCCAGCAGCTCTACAGGGCGGAATTCACCCCTCCACTTT.

The rearrangement links TRBV7-3 to TRBJ2-1; tentative D call: TRBD2 (5 bases). The CDR3 spans 11 residues. The germline V gene has CDR1 SGHTA and CDR2 FQGTGA. Trimming cost V 5 bases and J 10 bases, with 9 bases left between them. CDR3 protein: CASSAGGEQFF. DNA for the CDR3: TGTGCCAGCAGCGCCGGCGGGGAGCAGTTCTTC.

The chain joins TRBV5-4 to TRBJ1-2; 9 bases map to TRBD1. This CDR3 spans 16 amino acids. V was pared by 5 bases and J by 7 bases, with 15 bases of the junction left unmatched. CDR1 is SGHNT, CDR2 YYREEE, per germline (reference sequence). CDR3 sequence (DNA): TGTGCCAGCAGTGAACCACAGGGGGCGCCTCGGAGTGGCTACACCTTC. Translated: CASSEPQGAPRSGYTF.

CDR3 in amino acids: CASSLIAAFDGYTF. The CDR3 DNA follows: TGCGCCAGCAGCTTAATCGCGGCTTTCGACGGCTACACCTTC. The rearrangement uses TRBV5-1 and TRBJ1-2; no clear D gene. Trimming took off 2 bases at V and 8 bases at J, with 16 bases between the two ends. Per the germline V gene, CDR1 is SGHRS and CDR2 is YFSETQ. This CDR3 has 14 residues.

As DNA, the CDR3 is TGTGCCAGCAGTTTAAGGGGGTACACAGATACGCAGTATTTT. Its protein is CASSLRGYTDTQYF. This chain links TRBV28 with TRBJ2-3; D perhaps matches TRBD1 (6 bases). V lost 2 bases and J lost 2, with 8 bases in between. Germline-derived CDR1 and CDR2 are MDHEN and SYDVKM. The CDR3 extends over 14 amino acids. Together with reference TRBV28 and TRBJ2-3, the CDR3 gives the full variable domain: DVKVTQSSRYLVKRTGEKVFLECVQDMDHENMFWYRQDPGLGLRLIYFSYDVKMKEKGDIPEGYSVSREKKERFSLILESASTNQTSMYLCASSLRGYTDTQYFGPGTRLTVL.

The chain uses TRBV13 and TRBJ2-3; TRBD2 aligns across 9 bases. V gave up 2 bases and J gave up 10 bases; unmatched junction bases: 19. Germline V gene sequence: CDR1 PRHDT, CDR2 FYEKMQ (reference sequence). CDR3 length equals 18 residues. Written as DNA, the CDR3 is TGTGCCAGCAGCTTATTGCGGGAGGGTCTTATTGGTGGATTTTCGCAGTATTTT. It specifies CASSLLREGLIGGFSQYF.

This rearrangement joins TRBV27 to TRBJ2-5; a weak D match, TRBD1 (5 bases). The J call may be faulty, since TRBJ2-7 better matches the DNA end. The CDR3 is 13 residues long. Germline V gene data show CDR1 as MNHEY and CDR2 as SMNVEV (reference sequence). The CDR3 DNA sequence: TGTGCCAGCAGTTATCAGGGTTCCTACGAGCAGTACTTC. Amino acid sequence: CASSYQGSYEQYF.